Following are 24 T cell receptor beta chains from one sample sequenced in a study of cytomegalovirus exposure and HLA in healthy donors. PCR used 60 Vbeta primers and 13 Jbeta primers. Assay used: immunoSEQ multiplex PCR; TCRdb lists only in-frame clones, some missing. The table shows some 120,000 clones, with over 60% occurring only once. Sequences were obtained from PBMCs. The receptors were sampled from a man between 18 and 35 years old in good health and CMV-seronegative.

The genes are TRBV5-6 and TRBJ1-2; the match to TRBD1 covers 11 bases. The junction had 6 bases not matched to a gene; V was cut back by 0 bases and J by 8 bases. The CDR3 has 15 amino acids. CDR1 SGHDT and CDR2 YYEEEE come from the germline V gene. The CDR3 nucleotides are TGTGCCAGCAGCTTGGGAGGACAGGGGGCGGGGGGCTACACCTTC. This translates into CASSLGGQGAGGYTF.

The chain links TRBV11-3 to TRBJ2-3; 8 nucleotides line up with TRBD2. Germline V gene sequence: CDR1 SGHNT, CDR2 YENEEA. The J segment lost 8 bases and the V segment lost 5 bases, leaving 9 bases of the junction unmatched. The CDR3 loop spans 14 amino acids. DNA for the CDR3: TGTGCCAGCAGCCCCGGTTTAGCGGGACTTACGCAGTATTTT. Residues: CASSPGLAGLTQYF.

The chain employs TRBV5-1 and TRBJ1-4; weak D call: TRBD1 (5 bases). The CDR3 has 15 residues. The V gene's germline CDR1 is SGHRS and CDR2 YFSETQ. V lost 3 bases and J 7 bases, leaving 16 bases between the germline ends. This chain's CDR3 is CASSSQGGEVEKLFF. CDR3 nucleotide sequence: TGCGCCAGCAGCTCCCAGGGAGGGGAGGTTGAAAAACTGTTTTTT. The full variable domain, rest sourced from reference TRBV5-1 and TRBJ1-4, is KAGVTQTPRYLIKTRGQQVTLSCSPISGHRSVSWYQQTPGQGLQFLFEYFSETQRNKGNFPGRFSGRQFSNSRSEMNVSTLELGDSALYLCASSSQGGEVEKLFFGSGTQLSVL.

This chain joins TRBV2 and TRBJ2-2; D not resolved. Trimming took off 7 bases at V and 5 bases at J, with 14 bases between the two ends. Germline V gene sequence: CDR1 SNHLY, CDR2 FYNNEI. The CDR3 has 14 amino acids. The CDR3 bases are TGTGCCAGCATAAGTCATTCGGGTACCGGGGAGCTGTTTTTT. Translating it yields CASISHSGTGELFF.

The chain has TRBV18 and TRBJ1-1, with D maybe TRBD1 (5 bases). Trimming removed 3 bases at V and 1 base at J, with 12 bases between. The CDR3 has 15 amino acids. Germline CDR1 and CDR2: KGHSH and LQKENI. The CDR3 protein is CASSPSNTGNTEAFF. The CDR3 DNA follows: TGTGCCAGCTCACCTTCCAATACAGGGAACACTGAAGCTTTCTTT.

This sequence joins TRBV7-6 and TRBJ1-2; D is unclear. With 0 bases removed from V and 6 bases from J, the gap between germline ends came to 8 bases. This CDR3 region has 13 residues. Germline V gene data show CDR1 as SGHVS and CDR2 as FNYEAQ. CDR3 amino acids: CASSLALQDGYTF. Here the CDR3 DNA reads TGTGCCAGCAGCTTAGCGCTCCAGGATGGCTACACCTTC.

This clone was detected a few times. The chain employs TRBV28 and TRBJ1-2; D not certain. The CDR3 covers 15 residues. The V and J ends lost 2 bases and 8 bases respectively, with 18 bases between them. Germline lookup yields CDR1 MDHEN and CDR2 SYDVKM. The CDR3 is CASSLPSGAPEGYTF. The CDR3 nucleotides read TGTGCCAGCAGTTTACCCAGTGGAGCTCCCGAAGGCTACACCTTC.

The table lists this clone with a few counts. J is TRBJ1-5 and V is TRBV6-1; no clear D. V was clipped by 0 bases and J by 1 base, with 7 bases between them. The CDR3 is 15 amino acids. CDR1 and CDR2 from the germline V gene are MNHNS and SASEGT. CDR3 loop: CASSEARGSNQPQHF. The CDR3 DNA sequence: TGTGCCAGCAGTGAAGCGCGGGGAAGCAATCAGCCCCAGCATTTT.

In this sample, this clone turned up once. This chain joins TRBV13 and TRBJ2-3; D remains unclear. The CDR3 runs to 14 residues. The V end was cut by 2 bases, the J end by 0 bases, with 6 bases between. The germline V gene has CDR1 PRHDT and CDR2 FYEKMQ (reference sequence). The CDR3 protein is CASSLRGSTDTQYF. DNA of the CDR3: TGTGCCAGCAGCTTACGAGGTAGCACAGATACGCAGTATTTT.

The gene calls are TRBV18 and TRBJ2-2, with 13 bases identical to TRBD2. The CDR3 has 16 amino acids. The V gene end was trimmed by 3 bases and the J gene end by 8 bases; junction bases not matched to a gene: 6. Per germline, CDR1 KGHSH and CDR2 LQKENI. The CDR3 here is CASSPPGLAGLGELFF. The CDR3, as DNA: TGTGCCAGCTCACCCCCGGGACTAGCGGGACTTGGGGAGCTGTTTTTT. The full variable domain, in which reference TRBV18 and TRBJ2-2 provide the parts outside the CDR3, is NAGVMQNPRHLVRRRGQEARLRCSPMKGHSHVYWYRQLPEEGLKFMVYLQKENIIDESGMPKERFSAEFPKEGPSILRIQQVVRGDSAAYFCASSPPGLAGLGELFFGEGSRLTVL.

The V call is TRBV19, the J call TRBJ1-5; possible D gene TRBD1, 6 bases. The CDR3 is 15 amino acids. Germline CDR1 and CDR2: LNHDA and SQIVND (reference sequence). V gave up 9 bases and J gave up 2 bases, with 17 bases separating them. CDR3: CASARIGGGNQPQHF. In DNA, the CDR3 is TGTGCCAGCGCCCGTATAGGGGGGGGCAATCAGCCCCAGCATTTT.

The V and J genes are TRBV5-1 and TRBJ1-6; no clear D. Germline CDR1 is SGHRS and CDR2 is YFSETQ. This CDR3 has 14 amino acids. Deletions cut 1 base from V and 10 bases from J, with 12 bases between. Here the CDR3 reads CASSLQSLGSPLHF. CDR3 nucleotide sequence: TGCGCCAGCAGCTTGCAGTCTCTAGGATCACCCCTCCACTTT. Using reference TRBV5-1 and TRBJ1-6 for the parts outside the CDR3, the full variable domain is KAGVTQTPRYLIKTRGQQVTLSCSPISGHRSVSWYQQTPGQGLQFLFEYFSETQRNKGNFPGRFSGRQFSNSRSEMNVSTLELGDSALYLCASSLQSLGSPLHFGNGTRLTVT.

This chain links TRBV18 with TRBJ1-4; TRBD1 matches 7 bases. Germline CDR1 reads KGHSH; CDR2 reads LQKENI. This CDR3 is built from 15 residues. Losses at the gene ends were 5 bases for V and 5 bases for J; bases not matched to a gene: 8. The CDR3: CASSSGQVQNEKLFF. The CDR3 nucleotides read TGTGCCAGCTCATCCGGACAGGTACAAAATGAAAAACTGTTTTTT. The variable domain in full, with the rest retrieved from reference TRBV18 and TRBJ1-4, is NAGVMQNPRHLVRRRGQEARLRCSPMKGHSHVYWYRQLPEEGLKFMVYLQKENIIDESGMPKERFSAEFPKEGPSILRIQQVVRGDSAAYFCASSSGQVQNEKLFFGSGTQLSVL.

DNA of the CDR3: TGTGCCAGCAGTTCACAGGGGGCATTCAATGGCTACACCTTC. Its protein is CASSSQGAFNGYTF. The genes are TRBV2 and TRBJ1-2; 9 nucleotides align to TRBD1. The CDR3 has 14 residues. V shed 5 bases and J 6 bases; nucleotides not matched to a gene: 7. The germline V gene encodes CDR1 SNHLY and CDR2 FYNNEI.

The V and J genes are TRBV27 and TRBJ1-6, with 7 bases matching TRBD1. The CDR3 is 13 residues long. With V trimmed by 8 bases and J by 9 bases, 7 bases remained unmatched. From germline, CDR1 is MNHEY and CDR2 SMNVEV (reference sequence). This CDR3 reads CASGNRGSSPLHF. Written as DNA, the CDR3 is TGTGCCAGCGGAAACAGGGGCAGTTCACCCCTCCACTTT.

The rearrangement links TRBV5-1 to TRBJ2-3; 12 nucleotides align to TRBD2. The length of the CDR3 is 18 residues. V was clipped by 0 bases and J by 2 bases; unmatched bases: 7. Germline V gene sequence: CDR1 SGHRS, CDR2 YFSETQ. Written as DNA, the CDR3 is TGCGCCAGCAGCTTGGCCGGACTAGCGGGAACCTACACAGATACGCAGTATTTT. Translated: CASSLAGLAGTYTDTQYF.

This clone has just a few counts. V and J are TRBV9 and TRBJ2-5, with D possibly matching TRBD2 (5 bases). The CDR3 has 14 residues. Trimming took off 0 bases at V and 5 bases at J, with 11 bases between the two ends. Per germline, CDR1 SGDLS and CDR2 YYNGEE. CDR3 DNA sequence: TGTGCCAGCAGCGTAGGGGGAGACGGGGAGACCCAGTACTTC. Translation gives CASSVGGDGETQYF. Filled out from reference TRBV9 and TRBJ2-5, the complete variable domain reads DSGVTQTPKHLITATGQRVTLRCSPRSGDLSVYWYQQSLDQGLQFLIQYYNGEERAKGNILERFSAQQFPDLHSELNLSSLELGDSALYFCASSVGGDGETQYFGPGTRLLVL.

The V call is TRBV6-4, the J call TRBJ1-1, with 7 bases fitting TRBD1. CDR1 is MRHNA, CDR2 SNTAGT, per germline. The CDR3 sequence is 15 residues long. After removal of 3 bases from V and 6 bases from J, the junction contained 10 bases not matched to a gene. The CDR3 nucleotides read TGTGCCAGCAGTGATAATCCGGGACAGAGCTCTGAAGCTTTCTTT. Its protein is CASSDNPGQSSEAFF.

V usage is TRBV19 and J usage is TRBJ1-2; 8 bases fit TRBD1. Germline V lookup: CDR1 LNHDA, CDR2 SQIVND (reference sequence). V was pared by 10 bases and J by 2 bases, with 12 bases of the junction left unmatched. The CDR3 totals 15 residues. The CDR3 region is CATTGQATENYGYTF. Written as DNA, the CDR3 is TGTGCCACCACGGGACAGGCGACGGAAAACTATGGCTACACCTTC.

This clone was found once. The junction departs from the called germline gene at one end, perhaps through a read error. This chain links TRBV30 with TRBJ2-3; TRBD2 matches 8 bases. Germline loops: CDR1 GTSNPN, CDR2 SVGIG (reference sequence). The CDR3 has 15 amino acids. The CDR3 is CAWGVWSGSSDTQYF. The CDR3 bases are TGTGCCTGGGGTGTGTGGAGCGGGAGCTCAGATACGCAGTATTTT. Supplemented by reference TRBV30 and TRBJ2-3, the full variable domain reads SQTIHQWPATLVQPVGSPLSLECTVEGTSNPNLYWYRQAAGRGLQLLFYSVGIGQISSEVPQNLSASRPQDRQFILSSKKLLLSDSGFYLCAWGVWSGSSDTQYFGPGTRLTVL.

This clone was detected once. This chain uses TRBV25-1 with TRBJ1-5; 10 nucleotides line up with TRBD1. Germline V gene lookup returns CDR1 MGHDK and CDR2 SYGVNS. V gave up 3 bases and J gave up 9 bases; unmatched junction bases: 14. This CDR3 comprises 17 residues. The DNA for the CDR3 is TGTGCCAGCAGTGATGGGGGGACAGGGGCCCTAGGTTGGCCCCAGCATTTT. It yields the protein CASSDGGTGALGWPQHF.

The chain uses TRBV12-5 and TRBJ2-1, with 9 positions matching TRBD2. This CDR3 spans 13 amino acids. From germline, CDR1 is LGHNT and CDR2 FRNRAP. J lost 5 bases, V lost 8 bases, and 4 bases had no gene match. DNA for the CDR3: TGTGCTAGTACGACTAGCGGTCACAATGAGCAGTTCTTC. Protein product: CASTTSGHNEQFF. Using reference TRBV12-5 and TRBJ2-1 for the parts outside the CDR3, the full variable domain is DARVTQTPRHKVTEMGQEVTMRCQPILGHNTVFWYRQTMMQGLELLAYFRNRAPLDDSGMPKDRFSAEMPDATLATLKIQPSEPRDSAVYFCASTTSGHNEQFFGPGTRLTVL.

The chain recombines TRBV5-4 with TRBJ2-1, with 10 bases identical to TRBD2. The CDR3 totals 17 residues. Germline lookup yields CDR1 SGHNT and CDR2 YYREEE (reference sequence). The V and J ends lost 3 bases and 5 bases, in that order; junction bases with no gene match: 11. In nucleotides, the CDR3 is TGTGCCAGCAGCTCCTGGGGTGAGCGGGAGGGGGACAATGAGCAGTTCTTC. This translates into CASSSWGEREGDNEQFF. Full variable domain (remainder filled in from reference TRBV5-4 and TRBJ2-1): ETGVTQSPTHLIKTRGQQVTLRCSSQSGHNTVSWYQQALGQGPQFIFQYYREEENGRGNFPPRFSGLQFPNYSSELNVNALELDDSALYLCASSSWGEREGDNEQFFGPGTRLTVL.

The genes are TRBV7-9 and TRBJ1-1; unclear D gene. Germline values: CDR1 SEHNR, CDR2 FQNEAQ (reference sequence). V lost 4 bases and J 6 bases, leaving 12 bases between the germline ends. The CDR3 length is 13 residues. CDR3 coding DNA: TGTGCCAGCAGCTACGTCGAGGGCGCTGAAGCTTTCTTT. It yields the protein CASSYVEGAEAFF.